The rows below give T cell receptor beta chains drawn from one sample of a study of lymphopenia after photon versus proton radiotherapy. Sequencing used immunoSEQ multiplex PCR; TCRdb keeps in-frame clones, though not all of them. This table has about 49,000 clones, around 82% appearing once. Sample: peripheral blood, taken from a patient treated with photon-based radiotherapy. The receptors originated from a man in his fifties with gastric cancer. Both conserved end residues are part of each CDR3. D genes are given only for firm matches. Only some rows state a clone size, as once, few, many or a class for expanded clones.

J	size	V	D	CDR3	DNA
TRBJ1-2	once	TRBV28	.	CASSLRTGGYTF	TGTGCCAGCAGCCTAAGGACGGGCGGCTACACCTTC
TRBJ2-7	.	TRBV29-1	.	CSARTGPREQYF	TGCAGCGCCCGGACGGGCCCTCGCGAGCAGTACTTC
TRBJ2-7	once	TRBV18	TRBD1	CASSPPSAGGKQYF	TGTGCCAGCTCACCACCGTCGGCAGGGGGAAAGCAGTACTTC
TRBJ1-2	few	TRBV4-2	TRBD1	CASSPTGTGQYGYTF	TGTGCCAGCAGCCCAACCGGGACAGGGCAATATGGCTACACCTTC
TRBJ1-1	once	TRBV7-2	TRBD1	CASSPRQGRATEAFF	TGTGCCAGCAGCCCCCGACAGGGGCGGGCGACTGAAGCTTTCTTT
TRBJ1-1	.	TRBV7-9	.	CASSPFAGEGTEAFF	TGTGCCAGCAGCCCCTTTGCGGGGGAGGGCACTGAAGCTTTCTTT
TRBJ2-3	.	TRBV18	TRBD2	CASSPPPSGDTQYF	TGTGCCAGCTCACCACCGCCTAGCGGTGATACGCAGTATTTT
TRBJ2-2	.	TRBV4-1	.	CASSQVNWLNTGELFF	TGCGCCAGCAGCCAAGTTAACTGGTTGAACACCGGGGAGCTGTTTTTT
TRBJ2-1	.	TRBV9	.	CASSVFERTYNEQFF	TGTGCCAGCAGCGTTTTTGAGAGAACCTACAATGAGCAGTTCTTC
TRBJ1-1	.	TRBV6-5	.	CASSYSKWTEAFF	TGTGCCAGCAGTTACTCTAAGTGGACTGAAGCTTTCTTT
TRBJ1-1	.	TRBV6-5	TRBD1	CASRKTGETEAFF	TGTGCCAGCAGGAAAACAGGGGAAACTGAAGCTTTCTTT
TRBJ1-1	.	TRBV18	TRBD1	CASSSIQGAGTEAFF	TGTGCCAGCTCATCGATACAGGGGGCTGGCACTGAAGCTTTCTTT
TRBJ2-3	.	TRBV19	.	CASSASGFGTDTQYF	TGTGCCAGTAGTGCCAGCGGGTTTGGCACAGATACGCAGTATTTT
TRBJ1-1	once	TRBV5-1	.	CASSRGPGNTEAFF	TGCGCCAGCAGCCGGGGACCCGGGAACACTGAAGCTTTCTTT
TRBJ1-3	.	TRBV7-6	.	CASSLGGGNTIYF	TGTGCCAGCAGCTTAGGGGGAGGAAACACCATATATTTT